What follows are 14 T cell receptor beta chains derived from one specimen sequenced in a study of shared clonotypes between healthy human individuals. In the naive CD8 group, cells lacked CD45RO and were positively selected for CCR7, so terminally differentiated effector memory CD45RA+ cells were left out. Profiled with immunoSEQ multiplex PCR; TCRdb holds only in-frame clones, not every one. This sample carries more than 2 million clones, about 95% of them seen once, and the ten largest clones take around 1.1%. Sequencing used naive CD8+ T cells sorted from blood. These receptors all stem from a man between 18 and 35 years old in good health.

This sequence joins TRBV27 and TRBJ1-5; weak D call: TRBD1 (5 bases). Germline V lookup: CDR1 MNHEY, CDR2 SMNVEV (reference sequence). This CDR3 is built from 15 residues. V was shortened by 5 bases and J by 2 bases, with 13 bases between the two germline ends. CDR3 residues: CASSGGWGGNQPQHF. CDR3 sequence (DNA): TGTGCCAGCAGTGGGGGTTGGGGTGGCAATCAGCCCCAGCATTTT.

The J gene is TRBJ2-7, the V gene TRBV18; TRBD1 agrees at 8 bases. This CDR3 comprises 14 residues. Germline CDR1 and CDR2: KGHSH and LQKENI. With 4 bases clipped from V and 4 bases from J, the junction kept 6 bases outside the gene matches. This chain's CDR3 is CASSLRQGWYEQYF. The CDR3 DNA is TGTGCCAGCTCACTTCGACAGGGGTGGTACGAGCAGTACTTC.

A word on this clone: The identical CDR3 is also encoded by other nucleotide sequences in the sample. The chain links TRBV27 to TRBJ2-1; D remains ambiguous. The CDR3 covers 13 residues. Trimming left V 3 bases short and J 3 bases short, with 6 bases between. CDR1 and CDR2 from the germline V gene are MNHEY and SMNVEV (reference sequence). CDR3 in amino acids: CASSFSSYNEQFF. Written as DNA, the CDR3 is TGTGCCAGCAGTTTTAGCAGCTACAATGAGCAGTTCTTC.

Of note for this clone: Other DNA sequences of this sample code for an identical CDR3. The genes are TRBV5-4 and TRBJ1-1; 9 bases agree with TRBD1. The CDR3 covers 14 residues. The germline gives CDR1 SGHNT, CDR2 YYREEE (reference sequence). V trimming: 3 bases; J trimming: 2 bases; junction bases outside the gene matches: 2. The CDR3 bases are TGTGCCAGCAGCTGGGGACAGGGTAACACTGAAGCTTTCTTT. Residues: CASSWGQGNTEAFF.

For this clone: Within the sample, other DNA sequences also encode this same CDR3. The CDR3 DNA sequence: TGTGCCAGCAGTTGGGATAGGAACACTGAAGCTTTCTTT. Amino acid sequence: CASSWDRNTEAFF. V and J are TRBV27 and TRBJ1-1; D uncertain. V lost 4 bases, J lost 1 base, and 7 bases lay in between. CDR3 length: 13 residues. Germline V gene lookup returns CDR1 MNHEY and CDR2 SMNVEV (reference sequence).

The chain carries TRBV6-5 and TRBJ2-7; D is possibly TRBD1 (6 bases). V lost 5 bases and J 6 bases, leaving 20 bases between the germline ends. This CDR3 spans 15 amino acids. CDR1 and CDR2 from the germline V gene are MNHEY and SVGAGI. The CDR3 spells CASSTDHSTGSEQYF. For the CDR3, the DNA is TGTGCCAGCAGTACAGACCACTCCACAGGGAGCGAGCAGTACTTC.

This chain's CDR3 is CSVEDPNGAYEQYF. The CDR3 DNA follows: TGCAGCGTTGAAGATCCAAACGGCGCCTACGAGCAGTACTTC. This chain joins TRBV29-1 and TRBJ2-7; D is uncertain. Deletions cut 0 bases from V and 2 bases from J, with 11 bases between. Germline V gene sequence: CDR1 SQVTM, CDR2 ANQGSEA. The CDR3 has 14 amino acids.

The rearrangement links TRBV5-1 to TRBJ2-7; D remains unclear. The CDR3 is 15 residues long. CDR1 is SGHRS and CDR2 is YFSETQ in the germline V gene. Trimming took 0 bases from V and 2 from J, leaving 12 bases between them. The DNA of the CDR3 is TGCGCCAGCAGCTTGGTGTCCGTCGTCCCCTACGAGCAGTACTTC. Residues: CASSLVSVVPYEQYF.

CDR3 residues: CASSPAMIYGYTF. For the CDR3, the DNA is TGTGCCAGCAGCCCGGCCATGATCTATGGCTACACCTTC. The chain recombines TRBV5-5 with TRBJ1-2; D gene uncertain. CDR3 length: 13 residues. From germline, CDR1 is SGHKS and CDR2 YYEKEE (reference sequence). Between the trimmed V and J ends, which lost 4 bases and 4 bases, there was a span of 11 bases. Full variable domain (missing parts from reference TRBV5-5 and TRBJ1-2): DAGVTQSPTHLIKTRGQQVTLRCSPISGHKSVSWYQQVLGQGPQFIFQYYEKEERGRGNFPDRFSARQFPNYSSELNVNALLLGDSALYLCASSPAMIYGYTFGSGTRLTVV.

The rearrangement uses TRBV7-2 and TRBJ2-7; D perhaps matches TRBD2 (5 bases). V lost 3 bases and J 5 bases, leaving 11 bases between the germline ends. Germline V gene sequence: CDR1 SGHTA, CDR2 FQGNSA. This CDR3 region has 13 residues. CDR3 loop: CASSFELVNEQYF. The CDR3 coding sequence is TGTGCCAGCAGCTTTGAACTAGTCAACGAGCAGTACTTC.

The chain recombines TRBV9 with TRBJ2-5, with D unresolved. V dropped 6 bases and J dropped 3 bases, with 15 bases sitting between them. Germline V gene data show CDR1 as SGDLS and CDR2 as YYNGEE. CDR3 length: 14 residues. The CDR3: CASTPTAGEETQYF. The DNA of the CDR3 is TGTGCCAGCACCCCGACGGCAGGAGAAGAGACCCAGTACTTC.

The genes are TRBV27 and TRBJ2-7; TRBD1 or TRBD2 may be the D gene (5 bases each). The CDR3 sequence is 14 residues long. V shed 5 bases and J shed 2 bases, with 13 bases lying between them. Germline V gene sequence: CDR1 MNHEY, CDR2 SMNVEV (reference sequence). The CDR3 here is CASSGTAATYEQYF. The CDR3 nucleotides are TGTGCCAGCAGTGGGACGGCGGCGACCTACGAGCAGTACTTC.

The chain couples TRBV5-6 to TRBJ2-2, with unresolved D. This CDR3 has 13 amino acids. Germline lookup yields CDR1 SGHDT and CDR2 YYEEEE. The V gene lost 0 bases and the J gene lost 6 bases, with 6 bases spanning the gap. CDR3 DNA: TGTGCCAGCAGCTTGGCCACGGCCGGGGAGCTGTTTTTT. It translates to CASSLATAGELFF.

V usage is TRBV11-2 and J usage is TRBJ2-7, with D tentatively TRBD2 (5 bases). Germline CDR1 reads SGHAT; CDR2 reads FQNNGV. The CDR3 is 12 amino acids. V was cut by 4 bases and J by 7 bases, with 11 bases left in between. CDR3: CASSYDRREQYF. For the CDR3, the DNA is TGTGCCAGCAGCTACGATAGGAGGGAGCAGTACTTC.